The clone carrying this T cell receptor (beta chain) was seen only once. Antigen specificity is unknown. J gave up 8 bases and V 1 base, and 12 bases lay outside the gene matches. CDR3 size: 16 residues. CDR1 is LGHNA, CDR2 YNFKEQ, per germline. Treatment reported: 15 to 20 received Ad26.COV2.S at low or high dose, single or two shots; five or six received placebo; per-sample allocation not given. After the first vaccine or placebo injection, samples were drawn on day 63. This specimen belongs to a study of Ad26.COV2.S vaccination and SARS-CoV-2 variants. Study-level points and caveats: Greater spike-specific TCR breadth was seen in vaccine recipients than in placebo recipients.

The table came from immunoSEQ multiplex PCR; TCRdb's copy has only in-frame clones and leaves some out. The data show over 300,000 clones, about four fifths seen once. This material consisted of peripheral blood, taken in a trial of Ad26.COV2.S vaccine versus placebo. The TCR sequence derives from a person between 18 and 60 years old who received the Ad26.COV2.S COVID-19 vaccine or a placebo. This chain uses TRBV4-2 with TRBJ1-2; 8 bases align to TRBD1. The CDR3 is CASSQGQTGTGYGYTF. In nucleotides, the CDR3 is TGTGCCAGCAGCCAAGGACAGACAGGGACAGGATACGGCTACACCTTC.